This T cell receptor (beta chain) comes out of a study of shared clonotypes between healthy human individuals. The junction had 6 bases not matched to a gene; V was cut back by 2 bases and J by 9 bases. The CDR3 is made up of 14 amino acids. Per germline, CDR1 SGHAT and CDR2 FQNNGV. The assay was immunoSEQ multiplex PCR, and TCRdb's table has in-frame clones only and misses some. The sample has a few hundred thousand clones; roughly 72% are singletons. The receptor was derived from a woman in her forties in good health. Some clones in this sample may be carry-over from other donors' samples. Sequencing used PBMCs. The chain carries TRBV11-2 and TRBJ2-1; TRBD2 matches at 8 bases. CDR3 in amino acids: CASSLSPGGREQFF. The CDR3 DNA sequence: TGTGCCAGCAGCTTAAGCCCGGGAGGGCGTGAGCAGTTCTTC.